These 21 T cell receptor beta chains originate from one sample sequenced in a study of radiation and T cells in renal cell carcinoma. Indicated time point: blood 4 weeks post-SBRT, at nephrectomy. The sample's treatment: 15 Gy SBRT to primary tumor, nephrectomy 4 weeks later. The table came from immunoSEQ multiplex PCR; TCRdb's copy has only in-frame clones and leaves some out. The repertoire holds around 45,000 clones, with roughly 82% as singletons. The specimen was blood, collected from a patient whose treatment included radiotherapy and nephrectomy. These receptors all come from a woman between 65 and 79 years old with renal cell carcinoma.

The CDR3 spells CASSEARGHTEAFF. In DNA, the CDR3 is TGTGCCAGCAGTGAAGCGAGAGGGCACACTGAAGCTTTCTTT. V gene TRBV2 combines with J gene TRBJ1-1; D gene unclear. CDR1 is SNHLY, CDR2 FYNNEI, per germline. The CDR3 loop spans 14 amino acids. The V end lost 0 bases, the J end lost 3 bases, and 8 bases lay between the germline ends.

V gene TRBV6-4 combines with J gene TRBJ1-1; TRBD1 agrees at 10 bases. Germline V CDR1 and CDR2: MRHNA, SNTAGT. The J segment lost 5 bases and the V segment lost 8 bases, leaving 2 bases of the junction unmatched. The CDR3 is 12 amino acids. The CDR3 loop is CASVGQGTEAFF. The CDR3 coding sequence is TGTGCCAGCGTGGGACAGGGGACTGAAGCTTTCTTT.

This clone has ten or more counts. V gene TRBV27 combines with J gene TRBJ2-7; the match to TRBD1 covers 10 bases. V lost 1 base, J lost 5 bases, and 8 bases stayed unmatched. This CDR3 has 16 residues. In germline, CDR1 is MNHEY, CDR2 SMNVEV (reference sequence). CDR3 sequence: CASSLYPGQGTDEQYF. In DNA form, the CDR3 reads TGTGCCAGCAGTTTATATCCGGGACAGGGGACCGACGAGCAGTACTTC.

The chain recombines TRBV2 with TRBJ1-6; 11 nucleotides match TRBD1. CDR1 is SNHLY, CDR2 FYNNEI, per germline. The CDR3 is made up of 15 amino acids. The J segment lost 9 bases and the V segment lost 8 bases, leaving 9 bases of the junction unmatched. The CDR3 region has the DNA TGTGCCAGCCTTTCGGGACAGGGGGGATTTTCACCCCTCCACTTT. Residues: CASLSGQGGFSPLHF.

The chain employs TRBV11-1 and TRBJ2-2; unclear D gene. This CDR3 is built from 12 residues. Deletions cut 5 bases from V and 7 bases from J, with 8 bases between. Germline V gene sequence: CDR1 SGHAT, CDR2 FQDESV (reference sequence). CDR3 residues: CASSLSGGELFF. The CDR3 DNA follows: TGTGCCAGCAGCCTATCAGGCGGGGAGCTGTTTTTT.

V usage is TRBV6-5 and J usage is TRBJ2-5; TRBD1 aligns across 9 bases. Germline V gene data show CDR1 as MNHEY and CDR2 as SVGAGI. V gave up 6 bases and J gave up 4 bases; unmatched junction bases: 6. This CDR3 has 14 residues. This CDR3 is CASRGTGFRETQYF. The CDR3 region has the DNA TGTGCCAGCAGGGGGACAGGGTTTCGAGAGACCCAGTACTTC.

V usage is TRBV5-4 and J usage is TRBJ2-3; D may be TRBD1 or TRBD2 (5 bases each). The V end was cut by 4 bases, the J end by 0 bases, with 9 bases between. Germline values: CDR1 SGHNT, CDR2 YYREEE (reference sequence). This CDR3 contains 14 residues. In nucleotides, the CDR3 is TGTGCCAGCAGCAGGGACGGCAGCACAGATACGCAGTATTTT. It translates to CASSRDGSTDTQYF.

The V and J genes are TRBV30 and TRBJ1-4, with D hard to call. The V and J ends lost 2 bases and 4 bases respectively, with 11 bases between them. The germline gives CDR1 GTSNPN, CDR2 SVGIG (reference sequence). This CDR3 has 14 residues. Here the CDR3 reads CAWSPNGLNEKLFF. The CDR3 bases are TGTGCCTGGAGTCCAAACGGGCTTAATGAAAAACTGTTTTTT.

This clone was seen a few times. The CDR3 nucleotides read TGTGCCTGGGGGGGGGCTGGTAATGAAAAACTGTTTTTT. It codes for CAWGGAGNEKLFF. This chain uses TRBV30 with TRBJ1-4; a possible D gene is TRBD1 (6 bases). The germline V and J ends were trimmed by 5 bases and 4 bases, with 11 bases remaining between them. Germline V gene lookup returns CDR1 GTSNPN and CDR2 SVGIG (reference sequence). This CDR3 comprises 13 residues.

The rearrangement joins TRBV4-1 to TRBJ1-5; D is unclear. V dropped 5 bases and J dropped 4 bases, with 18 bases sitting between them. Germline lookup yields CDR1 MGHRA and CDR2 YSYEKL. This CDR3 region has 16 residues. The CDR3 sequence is CASSEVGRTRNQPQHF. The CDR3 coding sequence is TGCGCCAGCAGCGAAGTAGGACGGACCCGGAATCAGCCCCAGCATTTT.

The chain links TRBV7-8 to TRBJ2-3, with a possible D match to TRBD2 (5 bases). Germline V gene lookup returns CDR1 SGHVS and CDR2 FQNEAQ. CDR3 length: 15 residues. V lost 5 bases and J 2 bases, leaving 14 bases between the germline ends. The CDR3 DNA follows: TGTGCCAGCAGCCGGACGGGTAGCGTCACAGATACGCAGTATTTT. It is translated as CASSRTGSVTDTQYF.

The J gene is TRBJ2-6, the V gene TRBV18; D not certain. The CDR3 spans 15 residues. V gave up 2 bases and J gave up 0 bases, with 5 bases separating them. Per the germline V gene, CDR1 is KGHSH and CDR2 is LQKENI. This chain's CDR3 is CASSPSRSGANVLTF. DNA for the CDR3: TGTGCCAGCTCACCATCGCGCTCTGGGGCCAACGTCCTGACTTTC. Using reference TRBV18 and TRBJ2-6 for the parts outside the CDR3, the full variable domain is NAGVMQNPRHLVRRRGQEARLRCSPMKGHSHVYWYRQLPEEGLKFMVYLQKENIIDESGMPKERFSAEFPKEGPSILRIQQVVRGDSAAYFCASSPSRSGANVLTFGAGSRLTVL.

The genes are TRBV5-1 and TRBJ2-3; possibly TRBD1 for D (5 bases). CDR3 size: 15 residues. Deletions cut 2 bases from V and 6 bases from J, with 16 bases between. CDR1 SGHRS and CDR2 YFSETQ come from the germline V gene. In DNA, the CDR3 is TGCGCCAGCAGCTTTCTACAGGCCTCATCTGATACGCAGTATTTT. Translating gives CASSFLQASSDTQYF.

Here the CDR3 reads CASSYSSPRAGRYTIYF. The DNA of the CDR3 is TGTGCCAGCAGCTATTCTTCCCCACGGGCAGGGAGGTACACCATATATTTT. This chain joins TRBV7-9 and TRBJ1-3, with D possibly TRBD1 on 5 matching bases. CDR3 length: 17 residues. In germline, CDR1 is SEHNR, CDR2 FQNEAQ (reference sequence). Between the trimmed V and J ends, which lost 4 bases and 8 bases, there was a span of 24 bases. The variable domain in full, completed from reference TRBV7-9 and TRBJ1-3, reads DTGVSQNPRHKITKRGQNVTFRCDPISEHNRLYWYRQTLGQGPEFLTYFQNEAQLEKSRLLSDRFSAERPKGSFSTLEIQRTEQGDSAMYLCASSYSSPRAGRYTIYFGEGSWLTVV.

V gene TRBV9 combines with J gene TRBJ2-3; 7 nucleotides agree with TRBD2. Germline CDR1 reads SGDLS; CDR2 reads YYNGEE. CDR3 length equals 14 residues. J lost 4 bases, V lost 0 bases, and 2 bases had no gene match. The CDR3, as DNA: TGTGCCAGCAGCGTAGGACTAGCCGCAGATACGCAGTATTTT. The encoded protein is CASSVGLAADTQYF.

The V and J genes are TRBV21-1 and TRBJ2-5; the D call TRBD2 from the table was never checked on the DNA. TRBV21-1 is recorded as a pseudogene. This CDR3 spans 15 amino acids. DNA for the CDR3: TGTGCCAGCAGCAAATGGGCTAGCGGCCAAGAGACCCAGTACTTC. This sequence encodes CASSKWASGQETQYF.

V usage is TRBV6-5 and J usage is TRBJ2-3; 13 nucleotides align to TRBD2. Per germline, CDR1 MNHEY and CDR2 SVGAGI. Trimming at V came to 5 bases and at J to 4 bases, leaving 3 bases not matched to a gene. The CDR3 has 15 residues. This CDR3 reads CASSQLAGGPDTQYF. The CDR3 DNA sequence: TGTGCCAGCAGTCAACTAGCGGGGGGGCCAGATACGCAGTATTTT.

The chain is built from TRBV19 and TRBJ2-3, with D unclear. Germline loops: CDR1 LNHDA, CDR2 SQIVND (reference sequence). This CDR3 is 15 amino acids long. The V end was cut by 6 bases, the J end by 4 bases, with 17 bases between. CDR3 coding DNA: TGTGCCAGTAGCCTGCGAGGTTACGGCCCAGATACGCAGTATTTT. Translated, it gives CASSLRGYGPDTQYF.

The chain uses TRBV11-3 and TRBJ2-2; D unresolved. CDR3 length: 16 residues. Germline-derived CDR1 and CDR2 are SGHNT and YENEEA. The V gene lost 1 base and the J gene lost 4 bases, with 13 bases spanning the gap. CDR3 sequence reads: CASSLGSITTTGELFF. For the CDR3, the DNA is TGTGCCAGCAGCTTAGGGAGTATCACGACCACCGGGGAGCTGTTTTTT.

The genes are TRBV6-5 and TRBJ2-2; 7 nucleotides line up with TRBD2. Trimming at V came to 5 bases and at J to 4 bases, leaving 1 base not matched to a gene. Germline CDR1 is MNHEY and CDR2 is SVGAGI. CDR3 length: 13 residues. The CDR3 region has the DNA TGTGCCAGCAGTCGCGGGGGCACCGGGGAGCTGTTTTTT. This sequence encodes CASSRGGTGELFF.

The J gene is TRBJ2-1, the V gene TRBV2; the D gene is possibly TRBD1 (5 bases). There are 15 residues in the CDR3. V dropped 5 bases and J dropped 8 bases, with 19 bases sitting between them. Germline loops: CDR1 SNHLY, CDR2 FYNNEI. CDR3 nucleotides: TGTGCCAGCAGTCGTAATGGACACCCACTCGATGAGCAGTTCTTC. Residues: CASSRNGHPLDEQFF.